This is a list of T cell receptor beta chains from one sample in a study of CD8 T cells in Susac syndrome. TCRdb independently ran MiXCR on the immunoSEQ multiplex PCR reads; one entry per CDR3 protein. The sample consists of around 190,000 distinct CDR3 sequences, 80% to 95% of them appearing once. Material for sequencing was CD4+ T cells from PBMCs. These receptors were obtained from a human donor in good health. Both conserved end residues are part of each CDR3. A D gene is named only where the DNA matches it firmly. Clone size, where shown, is once, few, many, or a class for clones that have expanded.

D	V	size	J	CDR3	DNA
NA	TRBV12-5	once	TRBJ2-3	CASGLEGARNTQYF	TGTGCTAGTGGTTTGGAGGGAGCACGGAATACGCAGTATTTT
NA	TRBV20-1	NA	TRBJ2-4	CSARDPSRVAKNIQYF	TGCAGTGCTAGAGACCCCAGTAGGGTGGCCAAAAACATTCAGTACTTC
TRBD1	TRBV11-2	NA	TRBJ2-5	CASSLVQGEETQYF	TGTGCCAGCAGCTTAGTACAGGGGGAAGAGACCCAGTACTTC
NA	TRBV14	NA	TRBJ1-3	CASSQFRPIYF	TGTGCCAGCAGCCAATTCCGGCCCATATATTTT
NA	TRBV12-3/TRBV12-4	NA	TRBJ1-5	CASSSGAVFDAQHF	TGTGCCAGCAGTTCCGGGGCCGTTTTTGATGCCCAGCATTTT
NA	TRBV5-6	NA	TRBJ1-2	CASSLGGWGGYTF	TGTGCCAGCAGCTTGGGGGGATGGGGTGGCTACACCTTC
TRBD2	TRBV10-3	NA	TRBJ2-3	CATYSGATDTQYF	TGTGCCACCTATAGCGGGGCCACAGATACGCAGTATTTT
TRBD1	TRBV7-2	NA	TRBJ1-6	CASSMGRRQGNSPLHF	TGTGCCAGCAGCATGGGCCGGAGACAGGGGAATTCACCCCTCCACTTT
TRBD2	TRBV4-1	once	TRBJ2-5	CASSQDRLAGETQYF	TGCGCCAGCAGCCAAGATAGGCTAGCGGGGGAGACCCAGTACTTC
NA	TRBV12-3/TRBV12-4	NA	TRBJ1-3	CASSWRSRGTIYF	TGTGCCAGCAGTTGGAGGAGTAGGGGCACCATATATTTT
NA	TRBV7-9	NA	TRBJ1-6	CASSPGDFGSPLHF	TGTGCCAGCAGCCCAGGGGATTTCGGTTCACCCCTCCACTTT
TRBD2	TRBV18	NA	TRBJ2-1	CASSPRAGDWQFF	TGTGCCAGCTCACCCCGAGCGGGGGATTGGCAGTTCTTC
NA	TRBV5-1	NA	TRBJ1-2	CASSPILGYGYTF	TGCGCCAGCAGCCCCATCTTGGGTTATGGCTACACCTTC
NA	TRBV29-1	NA	TRBJ1-1	CSLGGYGNTEAFF	TGCAGCCTTGGAGGGTACGGGAACACTGAAGCTTTCTTT
NA	TRBV9	NA	TRBJ1-1	CASSAAGGMEAFF	TGTGCCAGCAGCGCCGCGGGGGGGATGGAAGCTTTCTTT
NA	TRBV9	NA	TRBJ1-5	CASSVDPNSNQPQHF	TGTGCCAGCAGCGTAGACCCTAATAGCAATCAGCCCCAGCATTTT
NA	TRBV12-3/TRBV12-4	NA	TRBJ2-2	CASTINWDTGELFF	TGTGCCAGCACCATAAATTGGGACACCGGGGAGCTGTTTTTT
TRBD2	TRBV11-2	NA	TRBJ2-1	CASSLDAGTSAHNEQFF	TGTGCCAGCAGCTTAGACGCCGGGACTAGCGCCCACAATGAGCAGTTCTTC
NA	TRBV4-1	NA	TRBJ2-1	CASSQVAGPTSGEQFF	TGCGCCAGCAGCCAAGTTGCCGGACCAACCAGTGGTGAGCAGTTCTTC
NA	TRBV5-1	NA	TRBJ1-1	CASSLGRVQATEAFF	TGCGCCAGCAGCTTGGGACGGGTTCAGGCCACTGAAGCTTTCTTT
NA	TRBV6-2/TRBV6-3	NA	TRBJ1-5	CASSLYGPQHF	TGTGCCAGCAGTCTGTATGGGCCCCAGCATTTT
TRBD1	TRBV2	NA	TRBJ1-4	CASSGYRGEKLFF	TGTGCCAGCAGTGGATACAGGGGCGAAAAACTGTTTTTT
NA	TRBV7-9	NA	TRBJ2-3	CASSLQDPQYF	TGTGCCAGCAGCTTACAGGATCCGCAGTATTTT